The next 27 T cell receptor beta chains were all read from a single sample in a study of cytomegalovirus exposure and HLA in healthy donors listed by TCRdb under 2017. Library method: the immunoSEQ multiplex PCR assay. For the multiplex PCR, a mixture combining 60 forward primers for TCR Vbeta segments and 13 reverse primers for TCR Jbeta segments was used. Imported from immuneACCESS, the table was reduced by TCRdb to in-frame sequences with V and J called. These copies leave out some clones; in studies compared against another copy, an unresolved V gene accounts for under half, and the cause of the remainder is not known. Within this sample are 100,000 to 150,000 clones, with less than 80% of them counted one time only. The biggest ten clones account for 6.6% of the sample. The sample taken for sequencing was PBMCs. These receptors all stem from a man in his forties or fifties in good health and CMV-seropositive.

The CDR3 coding sequence is TGTGCCAGCAGCTTAGCGGTTGGGACTAGGGGGACCCAGTACTTC. This translates into CASSLAVGTRGTQYF. This chain connects TRBV7-8 to TRBJ2-5, with TRBD2 matching 8 bases. V dropped 0 bases and J dropped 7; count of bases not matched to a gene: 7. The germline gives CDR1 SGHVS, CDR2 FQNEAQ. The CDR3 length is 15 residues.

The chain combines TRBV5-1 with TRBJ1-1; 10 nucleotides align to TRBD1. CDR1 and CDR2 (germline): SGHRS, YFSETQ. V lost 5 bases and J lost 6; bases outside the gene matches: 7. The length of the CDR3 is 14 residues. The CDR3 spells CASRLTGGLSEAFF. In DNA form, the CDR3 reads TGCGCCAGCAGATTGACAGGGGGCTTGTCTGAAGCTTTCTTT.

This rearrangement joins TRBV6-1 to TRBJ2-1; D gene unclear. Germline CDR1 reads MNHNS; CDR2 reads SASEGT. The CDR3 is made up of 17 amino acids. V dropped 1 base and J dropped 4 bases, with 17 bases sitting between them. This CDR3 is CASSEGLLGPGYNEQFF. CDR3 DNA: TGTGCCAGCAGTGAAGGGTTACTGGGCCCCGGTTACAATGAGCAGTTCTTC.

This clone was picked up one time. In the same sample, other DNA sequences code for this CDR3. CDR3 residues: CASSLGAGGIDEQFF. The CDR3 region has the DNA TGCGCCAGCAGCTTGGGAGCAGGGGGGATAGATGAGCAGTTCTTC. The rearrangement links TRBV5-1 to TRBJ2-1; D perhaps matches TRBD1 (7 bases). Per the germline V gene, CDR1 is SGHRS and CDR2 is YFSETQ. The CDR3 extends over 15 amino acids. The V and J ends lost 0 bases and 8 bases respectively, with 15 bases between them.

A single count supports this clone. The V call is TRBV19, the J call TRBJ2-1; weak D call: TRBD2 (5 bases). There are 15 residues in the CDR3. CDR1 and CDR2 (germline): LNHDA, SQIVND (reference sequence). The germline V and J ends were trimmed by 3 bases and 2 bases, with 11 bases remaining between them. The CDR3 region has the DNA TGTGCCAGTAGTATTGGACTTACCGCCTACAATGAGCAGTTCTTC. Protein: CASSIGLTAYNEQFF.

This chain links TRBV13 with TRBJ1-1; tentatively, D is TRBD1 (6 bases). CDR1 is PRHDT, CDR2 FYEKMQ, per germline (reference sequence). CDR3 size: 16 residues. The ends were cut back, 3 bases at V and 3 bases at J, with 17 bases in the middle. CDR3 sequence reads: CASSFTGGGGDTEAFF. For the CDR3, the DNA is TGTGCCAGCAGCTTCACGGGGGGCGGGGGGGACACTGAAGCTTTCTTT.

This clone was picked up one time. This rearrangement joins TRBV14 to TRBJ1-1; no reliable D call. There are 13 residues in the CDR3. Trimming left V 5 bases short and J 0 bases short, with 7 bases between. Germline values: CDR1 SGHDN, CDR2 FVKESK. The CDR3 region has the DNA TGTGCCAGCAGCATTGTAATGAACACTGAAGCTTTCTTT. This gives the protein CASSIVMNTEAFF. The variable domain in full, with the rest retrieved from reference TRBV14 and TRBJ1-1, is EAGVTQFPSHSVIEKGQTVTLRCDPISGHDNLYWYRRVMGKEIKFLLHFVKESKQDESGMPNNRFLAERTGGTYSTLKVQPAELEDSGVYFCASSIVMNTEAFFGQGTRLTVV.

The rearrangement joins TRBV7-8 to TRBJ1-1; the D is unclear. The germline V and J ends were trimmed by 5 bases and 1 base, with 8 bases remaining between them. CDR1 and CDR2 (germline): SGHVS, FQNEAQ. The CDR3 consists of 13 residues. The CDR3 sequence: CASSEYTNTEAFF. DNA of the CDR3: TGTGCCAGCAGCGAATACACGAACACTGAAGCTTTCTTT.

This chain connects TRBV5-4 to TRBJ2-5; 7 bases line up with TRBD2. Trimming removed 2 bases from V and 5 bases from J; junction bases left unmatched: 9. The CDR3 is made up of 15 amino acids. Germline V gene sequence: CDR1 SGHNT, CDR2 YYREEE (reference sequence). The CDR3 loop is CASSFTGGPGETQYF. As DNA, the CDR3 is TGTGCCAGCAGCTTCACGGGGGGACCCGGGGAGACCCAGTACTTC.

CDR3: CASRAGEGYGELFF. The CDR3 nucleotides are TGTGCCAGCAGAGCGGGAGAGGGTTACGGGGAGCTGTTTTTT. The chain combines TRBV2 with TRBJ2-2, with 8 bases that match TRBD2. Germline V gene lookup returns CDR1 SNHLY and CDR2 FYNNEI. V was pared by 6 bases and J by 7 bases, with 7 bases of the junction left unmatched. The CDR3 spans 14 residues.

This clone has only a few counts. J is TRBJ2-2 and V is TRBV19, with 7 bases aligning to TRBD1. Germline V gene sequence: CDR1 LNHDA, CDR2 SQIVND (reference sequence). The V gene end was trimmed by 4 bases and the J gene end by 4 bases; junction bases not matched to a gene: 9. The CDR3 covers 16 residues. The CDR3 region has the DNA TGTGCCAGTAGTACCCAGACAGGGATAGGCACCGGGGAGCTGTTTTTT. This sequence encodes CASSTQTGIGTGELFF.

The rearrangement uses TRBV5-1 and TRBJ2-1, with a weak D call TRBD1 (7 bases). Germline V gene lookup returns CDR1 SGHRS and CDR2 YFSETQ. The CDR3 totals 16 residues. V dropped 0 bases and J dropped 3 bases, with 13 bases sitting between them. The CDR3 loop reads CASSLGGTAFYNEQFF. CDR3 nucleotide sequence: TGCGCCAGCAGCTTGGGCGGGACAGCCTTCTACAATGAGCAGTTCTTC. Variable domain in full (rest from reference TRBV5-1 and TRBJ2-1): KAGVTQTPRYLIKTRGQQVTLSCSPISGHRSVSWYQQTPGQGLQFLFEYFSETQRNKGNFPGRFSGRQFSNSRSEMNVSTLELGDSALYLCASSLGGTAFYNEQFFGPGTRLTVL.

The chain employs TRBV28 and TRBJ1-6, with 7 bases identical to TRBD1. The V gene end was trimmed by 6 bases and the J gene end by 0 bases; junction bases not matched to a gene: 8. This CDR3 is built from 17 residues. CDR1 MDHEN and CDR2 SYDVKM come from the germline V gene. The CDR3 region is CASRPLQGSSYNSPLHF. The CDR3 DNA sequence: TGTGCCAGCAGACCCCTACAGGGGAGCTCCTATAATTCACCCCTCCACTTT.

The chain links TRBV5-4 to TRBJ2-5, with D perhaps TRBD2 (6 bases). The CDR3 extends over 14 amino acids. Trimming left V 3 bases short and J 4 bases short, with 13 bases between. Per the germline V gene, CDR1 is SGHNT and CDR2 is YYREEE (reference sequence). In DNA form, the CDR3 reads TGTGCCAGCAGCTGGGGGACTGGCCGAGAGACCCAGTACTTC. It specifies CASSWGTGRETQYF.

The J gene is TRBJ2-7, the V gene TRBV2, with 11 bases fitting TRBD2. The CDR3 sequence is 15 residues long. V lost 8 bases, J lost 5 bases, and 11 bases stayed unmatched. The germline CDR1 and CDR2 sequences are SNHLY and FYNNEI. This CDR3 is CASRVPSGGFNEQYF. CDR3 coding DNA: TGTGCCAGCCGGGTCCCTAGCGGGGGGTTCAACGAGCAGTACTTC. The whole variable domain, remainder taken from reference TRBV2 and TRBJ2-7, is EPEVTQTPSHQVTQMGQEVILRCVPISNHLYFYWYRQILGQKVEFLVSFYNNEISEKSEIFDDQFSVERPDGSNFTLKIRSTKLEDSAMYFCASRVPSGGFNEQYFGPGTRLTVT.

The sample holds one count of this clone. The chain employs TRBV30 and TRBJ2-6, with D unresolved. The ends were cut back, 5 bases at V and 0 bases at J, with 14 bases in the middle. Germline values: CDR1 GTSNPN, CDR2 SVGIG (reference sequence). The CDR3 is made up of 16 amino acids. CDR3 in DNA: TGTGCCTGGGGGTGGTCGGGTTTCTCTGGGGCCAACGTCCTGACTTTC. Translated, it gives CAWGWSGFSGANVLTF.

V gene TRBV25-1 combines with J gene TRBJ2-2; TRBD1 is a possible D gene (5 bases). This CDR3 comprises 13 residues. V lost 6 bases, J lost 4 bases, and 9 bases lay in between. The germline gives CDR1 MGHDK, CDR2 SYGVNS. CDR3 residues: CASRTESTGELFF. DNA of the CDR3: TGTGCCAGCAGGACAGAGAGCACCGGGGAGCTGTTTTTT.

The chain links TRBV29-1 to TRBJ2-2; 9 positions match TRBD2. With 7 bases clipped from V and 0 bases from J, the junction kept 3 bases outside the gene matches. This CDR3 is 14 amino acids long. Germline V gene data show CDR1 as SQVTM and CDR2 as ANQGSEA. CDR3 loop: CSAWTSANTGELFF. CDR3 DNA: TGCAGCGCCTGGACTAGCGCGAACACCGGGGAGCTGTTTTTT.

V and J are TRBV2 and TRBJ1-2; 10 bases are a match to TRBD1. CDR1 and CDR2 (germline): SNHLY, FYNNEI. Losses at the gene ends were 6 bases for V and 2 bases for J; bases not matched to a gene: 12. The CDR3 loop spans 17 amino acids. CDR3 loop: CASRGWIPGQGNYGYTF. Here the CDR3 DNA reads TGTGCCAGCAGGGGGTGGATACCGGGACAGGGGAACTATGGCTACACCTTC.

This chain uses TRBV15 with TRBJ2-7, with D uncertain. V was trimmed by 0 bases and J by 7 bases, leaving 13 bases between them. The germline CDR1 and CDR2 sequences are LNHNV and YYDKDF (reference sequence). CDR3 size: 14 residues. The CDR3 nucleotides are TGTGCCACCAGCAGAGATCTGGCGGCTGATGAGCAGTACTTC. It specifies CATSRDLAADEQYF.

The rearrangement uses TRBV5-5 and TRBJ1-1, with D possibly being TRBD1 (5 bases). The CDR3 contains 15 residues. V gave up 2 bases and J gave up 6 bases, with 17 bases separating them. CDR1 is SGHKS and CDR2 is YYEKEE in the germline V gene (reference sequence). The CDR3 loop is CASSLVGGTGPEAFF. CDR3 nucleotide sequence: TGTGCCAGCAGCTTAGTAGGAGGGACGGGGCCTGAAGCTTTCTTT.

The rearrangement joins TRBV5-5 to TRBJ2-7; 7 bases agree with TRBD1. V was pared by 5 bases and J by 3 bases, with 11 bases of the junction left unmatched. The CDR3 length is 15 residues. Germline CDR1 and CDR2: SGHKS and YYEKEE (reference sequence). The DNA of the CDR3 is TGTGCCAGCAGTTACGACAGGGCACAAATCTACGAGCAGTACTTC. Amino acids: CASSYDRAQIYEQYF. Full variable domain (outside the CDR3, taken from reference TRBV5-5 and TRBJ2-7): DAGVTQSPTHLIKTRGQQVTLRCSPISGHKSVSWYQQVLGQGPQFIFQYYEKEERGRGNFPDRFSARQFPNYSSELNVNALLLGDSALYLCASSYDRAQIYEQYFGPGTRLTVT.

The chain has TRBV5-1 and TRBJ2-7; 7 bases are a match to TRBD1. The ends lost 4 bases at V and 6 bases at J; junction bases unmatched: 16. Germline V gene sequence: CDR1 SGHRS, CDR2 YFSETQ. The CDR3 consists of 16 residues. The CDR3 nucleotides read TGCGCCAGCAGCGAGGGACAGCCTTCGGGGTTCTTCGAGCAGTACTTC. The encoded protein is CASSEGQPSGFFEQYF.

To note about this clone: The same CDR3 also results from other DNA sequences found in this sample. The V and J genes are TRBV5-1 and TRBJ2-2; TRBD1 matches at 8 bases. The CDR3 runs to 14 residues. J gave up 3 bases and V 2 bases, and 0 bases lay outside the gene matches. CDR1 and CDR2 (germline): SGHRS, YFSETQ. This chain's CDR3 is CASSLQGDTGELFF. DNA of the CDR3: TGCGCCAGCAGCTTACAGGGGGACACCGGGGAGCTGTTTTTT. The full variable domain, rest sourced from reference TRBV5-1 and TRBJ2-2, is KAGVTQTPRYLIKTRGQQVTLSCSPISGHRSVSWYQQTPGQGLQFLFEYFSETQRNKGNFPGRFSGRQFSNSRSEMNVSTLELGDSALYLCASSLQGDTGELFFGEGSRLTVL.

The chain employs TRBV6-4 and TRBJ2-1; 9 nucleotides agree with TRBD1. V was clipped by 5 bases and J by 2 bases; unmatched bases: 4. Germline V gene lookup returns CDR1 MRHNA and CDR2 SNTAGT. This CDR3 is 15 amino acids long. CDR3 DNA: TGTGCCAGCAGTAGGGGACAGGGTCCCTACAATGAGCAGTTCTTC. This translates into CASSRGQGPYNEQFF.

The rearrangement uses TRBV27 and TRBJ1-1; perhaps TRBD1 as D (5 bases). V was trimmed by 0 bases and J by 4 bases, leaving 6 bases between them. The CDR3 runs to 13 residues. Germline loops: CDR1 MNHEY, CDR2 SMNVEV (reference sequence). CDR3 DNA: TGTGCCAGCAGTTTATCAGGGGCCACTGAAGCTTTCTTT. Its protein is CASSLSGATEAFF.

The V and J genes are TRBV9 and TRBJ1-5; D remains unclear. Trimming stripped 3 bases from V and 6 bases from J, with 10 bases between. Germline V gives CDR1 SGDLS, CDR2 YYNGEE. The CDR3 has 13 amino acids. CDR3 bases: TGTGCCAGCAGCGCCTTTCCGGGTCAGCCCCAGCATTTT. It translates to CASSAFPGQPQHF.